This is a list of T cell receptor beta chains from one sample in a study of T cell changes during pregnancy in multiple sclerosis. This table comes from immunoSEQ multiplex PCR, and its TCRdb copy is limited to in-frame clones, with some not included. The data contain 25,000 to 30,000 clones, over 75% of them singletons. The source material was CD8+ T cells from peripheral blood mononuclear cells, sampled after pregnancy. The source of these receptors is a female donor with multiple sclerosis, enrolled in a pregnancy study. The CDR3 runs from the conserved cysteine through the conserved F or W. D genes are given only for firm matches. Clone sizes are given selectively: once, few, many, or a class where the clone is expanded.

cdr3_aa	cdr3_nt	d_call	j_call	v_call	clone_size
CASSPFTTGANQPQHF	TGTGCCAGCAGCCCATTCACTACAGGGGCCAATCAGCCCCAGCATTTT	TRBD1	TRBJ1-5	TRBV5-8	.
CASSEGRLAITDTQYF	TGTGCCAGCAGTGAAGGACGACTAGCGATAACAGATACGCAGTATTTT	TRBD2	TRBJ2-3	TRBV6-1	.
CAWSDGGEQYF	TGTGCCTGGAGTGACGGGGGCGAGCAGTACTTC	.	TRBJ2-7	TRBV30	.
CASSLSAGGPSYIQYF	TGTGCCAGCAGCTTATCTGCGGGGGGGCCGAGTTACATTCAGTACTTC	TRBD2	TRBJ2-4	TRBV7-2	.
CASSTTGALNQPQHF	TGTGCCAGCAGCACAACAGGGGCGCTAAATCAGCCCCAGCATTTT	TRBD1	TRBJ1-5	TRBV9	.
CASSLRGGFTDTQYF	TGTGCCAGCAGCTTAAGGGGGGGCTTTACAGATACGCAGTATTTT	.	TRBJ2-3	TRBV7-3	.
CASSPPEPAGGNYGYTF	TGTGCCAGCAGCCCTCCCGAGCCGGCAGGGGGGAACTATGGCTACACCTTC	TRBD1	TRBJ1-2	TRBV13	.
CASSFPTGWNYGYTF	TGTGCCAGTAGTTTCCCGACAGGGTGGAACTATGGCTACACCTTC	TRBD1	TRBJ1-2	TRBV19	.
CASSREGTGDTDTQYF	TGTGCCAGCAGTCGCGAAGGGACAGGGGACACAGATACGCAGTATTTT	TRBD1	TRBJ2-3	TRBV7-9	.
CASSLAAGGRDSPLHF	TGTGCCAGCAGCTTAGCAGCTGGGGGCAGGGATTCACCCCTCCACTTT	.	TRBJ1-6	TRBV7-6	.
CASSPHRSLYNSPLHF	TGCGCCAGCAGCCCTCACCGAAGCCTCTATAATTCACCCCTCCACTTT	.	TRBJ1-6	TRBV4-1	.
CASSDSPNTGELFF	TGTGCCAGCAGTGATAGTCCCAACACCGGGGAGCTGTTTTTT	.	TRBJ2-2	TRBV2	.
CASSLVGTNYGYTF	TGTGCCAGCAGCTTGGTGGGGACAAACTATGGCTACACCTTC	.	TRBJ1-2	TRBV5-4	.
CASRPGGPNIQYF	TGTGCCAGCAGACCAGGGGGTCCAAACATTCAGTACTTC	TRBD1	TRBJ2-4	TRBV6-6	once
CASSQEGQRGSEQFF	TGCGCCAGCAGCCAAGAAGGACAGCGGGGCAGTGAGCAGTTCTTC	.	TRBJ2-1	TRBV4-1	few
CSVEQGAYEQYF	TGCAGCGTTGAGCAGGGGGCTTACGAGCAGTACTTC	TRBD1	TRBJ2-7	TRBV29-1	.
CATRTAGFYGYTF	TGTGCCACCAGGACAGCGGGTTTCTATGGCTACACCTTC	.	TRBJ1-2	TRBV15	.
CASSEWSDEQFF	TGTGCCAGCAGTGAATGGAGTGATGAGCAGTTCTTC	.	TRBJ2-1	TRBV6-1	once
CASSFLAGSTYEQYF	TGTGCCAGCAGTTTCCTGGCGGGTTCAACCTACGAGCAGTACTTC	.	TRBJ2-7	TRBV28	.